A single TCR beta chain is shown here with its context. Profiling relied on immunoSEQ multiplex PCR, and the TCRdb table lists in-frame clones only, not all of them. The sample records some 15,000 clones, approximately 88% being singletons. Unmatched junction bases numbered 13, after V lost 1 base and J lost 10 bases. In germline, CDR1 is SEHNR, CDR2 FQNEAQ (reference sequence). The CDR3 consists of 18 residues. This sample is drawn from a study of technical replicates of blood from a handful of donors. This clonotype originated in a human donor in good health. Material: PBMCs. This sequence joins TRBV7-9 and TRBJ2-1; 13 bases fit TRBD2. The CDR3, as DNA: TGTGCCAGCAGCTTAGGACTAGCGGGAGGCTCCCCCACAAGGGAGCAGTTCTTC. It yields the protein CASSLGLAGGSPTREQFF.